This T cell receptor beta chain appears in the sequencing data of a study of cytomegalovirus exposure and HLA in healthy donors. V was trimmed by 1 base and J by 2 bases, leaving 24 bases between them. The germline CDR1 and CDR2 sequences are SGHTS and YDEGEE. The CDR3 has 19 residues. PCR employed 60 Vbeta and 13 Jbeta primers. TCRdb's table, derived via immunoSEQ multiplex PCR, lists solely in-frame clones and lacks some. The profile shows some 62,000 clones, 80% to 90% of them singletons. The sequence was collected from a man aged 18 to 30 in good health and CMV-seronegative. What was sequenced was PBMCs. The V gene is TRBV5-8, the J gene TRBJ1-1; D is undetermined. The CDR3: CASSLMQVSLRWVNTEAFF. Written as DNA, the CDR3 is TGTGCCAGCAGCTTGATGCAGGTATCCCTCAGGTGGGTCAACACTGAAGCTTTCTTT.